These 9 T cell receptor beta chains were sequenced from one sample in a study of CD8+ T cells in alopecia areata (dated by TCRdb to 2016 to 2019). The library was made by the immunoSEQ multiplex PCR assay. RNA was extracted from all samples and reverse transcribed into cDNA, which served as template for TCR sequencing. TCRdb holds this immuneACCESS table with in-frame rearrangements only. Some clones are missing; in checked studies, unresolved V genes explain under half, and the rest has no known cause. A total of some 180,000 clones appear in this sample, 40% to 65% of them only once. The ten most abundant clones make up roughly 10% of the sample. This specimen's time point label, interpreted: about 25 weeks on oral tofacitinib. Sample treatment or condition, as interpreted from the label and publication: oral pan-JAK inhibitor, 5-10 mg twice daily. Sequencing used CD8+ T cells sorted from blood, obtained at week 24, from a patient treated with tofacitinib. The receptors originated from a human donor with alopecia areata.

V usage is TRBV7-2 and J usage is TRBJ1-1; D gene unclear. The CDR3 sequence is 14 residues long. Trimming left V 1 base short and J 1 base short, with 7 bases between. CDR1 SGHTA and CDR2 FQGNSA come from the germline V gene. CDR3 in DNA: TGTGCCAGCAGCTTAGTTCGGGGGAACACTGAAGCTTTCTTT. Its translation is CASSLVRGNTEAFF. Supplemented by reference TRBV7-2 and TRBJ1-1, the full variable domain reads GAGVSQSPSNKVTEKGKDVELRCDPISGHTALYWYRQSLGQGLEFLIYFQGNSAPDKSGLPSDRFSAERTGGSVSTLTIQRTQQEDSAVYLCASSLVRGNTEAFFGQGTRLTVV.

A remark on this clone: A far larger clone is off by one base, so a read error is likely. The chain uses TRBV5-1 and TRBJ1-1; TRBD1 matches at 8 bases. The junction had 11 bases not matched to a gene; V was cut back by 3 bases and J by 4 bases. Per the germline V gene, CDR1 is SGHRS and CDR2 is YFSETQ. This CDR3 has 16 amino acids. The CDR3 is CASSSGQALGGTEAFF. In DNA form, the CDR3 reads TGCGCCAGCAGCTCGGGACAGGCCCTTGGGGGCACTGAAGCTTTCTTT.

The CDR3, as DNA: TGTGCCAGCAGCTTAGAACCGTCCGCCTACGAGCAGTACTTC. Protein product: CASSLEPSAYEQYF. The chain links TRBV7-8 to TRBJ2-7; D is undetermined. The CDR3 covers 14 residues. Trimming cost V 1 base and J 2 bases, with 9 bases left between them. From germline, CDR1 is SGHVS and CDR2 FQNEAQ.

The chain uses TRBV19 and TRBJ2-1; D is undetermined. Germline-derived CDR1 and CDR2 are LNHDA and SQIVND (reference sequence). V lost 5 bases, J lost 4 bases, and 6 bases lay in between. This CDR3 spans 12 amino acids. CDR3 amino acids: CASSSDYNEQFF. In DNA, the CDR3 is TGTGCCAGTAGTTCAGATTACAATGAGCAGTTCTTC.

The V gene is TRBV5-6, the J gene TRBJ1-1; 8 bases align to TRBD1. Germline lookup yields CDR1 SGHDT and CDR2 YYEEEE. CDR3 size: 14 residues. J was trimmed by 1 base and V by 4 bases; bases with no gene match: 3. In DNA form, the CDR3 reads TGTGCCAGCAGCCAACAGGGGGGGAACACTGAAGCTTTCTTT. Translating gives CASSQQGGNTEAFF.

The chain links TRBV4-1 to TRBJ1-5; tentatively, D is TRBD1 (5 bases). The CDR3 covers 14 residues. The V end lost 0 bases, the J end lost 6 bases, and 9 bases lay between the germline ends. Germline-derived CDR1 and CDR2 are MGHRA and YSYEKL. The CDR3, as DNA: TGCGCCAGCAGCCAAGATGGAGGGACTCAGCCCCAGCATTTT. Residues: CASSQDGGTQPQHF.

This chain's CDR3 is CSATGANEQFF. Written as DNA, the CDR3 is TGCAGCGCGACAGGTGCCAATGAGCAGTTCTTC. The chain carries TRBV29-1 and TRBJ2-1, with TRBD1 as a possible D gene (6 bases). The CDR3 length is 11 residues. The germline V and J ends were trimmed by 7 bases and 6 bases, with 10 bases remaining between them. Looked up from germline, CDR1 is SQVTM and CDR2 is ANQGSEA.

The chain couples TRBV6-1 to TRBJ2-1, with D possibly matching TRBD1 (6 bases). Germline lookup yields CDR1 MNHNS and CDR2 SASEGT. The CDR3 runs 17 residues. Trimming took 1 base from V and 7 from J, leaving 20 bases between them. This chain's CDR3 is CASSEVQGRIGGNEQFF. The DNA of the CDR3 is TGTGCCAGCAGTGAAGTACAGGGCCGCATAGGGGGTAATGAGCAGTTCTTC.

The V gene is TRBV19, the J gene TRBJ1-1, with TRBD1 matching over 8 bases. Germline CDR1 and CDR2: LNHDA and SQIVND (reference sequence). CDR3 length equals 13 residues. Unmatched junction bases numbered 4, after V lost 5 bases and J lost 5 bases. The CDR3 reads CASSYQGATEAFF. The CDR3 bases are TGTGCCAGTAGTTATCAGGGGGCTACTGAAGCTTTCTTT.